Listed below are T cell receptor beta chains from one sample, sequenced in a study of PD-L1 blockade in urothelial cancer. TCRdb's copy holds only in-frame clones and misses some; the assay was immunoSEQ multiplex PCR. The table has fewer than 85,000 clones, about 83% seen once. The sequences come from PBMCs, collected around atezolizumab (anti-PD-L1) treatment. The receptors shown here come from a woman in her seventies with urothelial cancer. Each CDR3 is given with its conserved first and last residue. The D gene is left open where the match is weak. A clone size is listed for some rows: how often the clone was seen (once, few, many), or a class if it is expanded.

clone_size: few
v_call: TRBV7-7
j_call: TRBJ2-5
d_call: .
cdr3_nt: TGTGCCATTGGGCTGGGAGAGGCCCAAGAGACCCAGTACTTC
cdr3_aa: CAIGLGEAQETQYF

clone_size: .
v_call: TRBV7-2
j_call: TRBJ2-7
d_call: TRBD2
cdr3_nt: TGTGCCAGCAGCTTAAGCGGGGGGGCCGCCGAGCAGTACTTC
cdr3_aa: CASSLSGGAAEQYF

clone_size: .
v_call: TRBV27
j_call: TRBJ1-1
d_call: .
cdr3_nt: TGTGCCAGCAGCCCAGGACAGCGTAGAATGAACACTGAAGCTTTCTTT
cdr3_aa: CASSPGQRRMNTEAFF

clone_size: .
v_call: TRBV5-1
j_call: TRBJ2-3
d_call: TRBD2
cdr3_nt: TGCGCCAGCAGCCCCGGGACTAGCGGGGGCACAGATACGCAGTATTTT
cdr3_aa: CASSPGTSGGTDTQYF

clone_size: .
v_call: TRBV11-3
j_call: TRBJ2-2
d_call: .
cdr3_nt: TGTGCCAGCTCCTACGATTACGCCGGGGAGCTGTTTTTT
cdr3_aa: CASSYDYAGELFF

clone_size: .
v_call: TRBV10-3
j_call: TRBJ2-2
d_call: .
cdr3_nt: TGTGCCATCAGGGGGGACTCGTCGGTAGGGGAGCTGTTTTTT
cdr3_aa: CAIRGDSSVGELFF

clone_size: .
v_call: TRBV6-5
j_call: TRBJ2-7
d_call: .
cdr3_nt: TGTGCCAGCAGTGAACCCGGTTACGAGCAGTACTTC
cdr3_aa: CASSEPGYEQYF

clone_size: .
v_call: TRBV6-5
j_call: TRBJ2-4
d_call: TRBD2
cdr3_nt: TGTGCCAGGGTGACTAGCGGGGGCCATGGGCACATTCAGTACTTC
cdr3_aa: CARVTSGGHGHIQYF

clone_size: .
v_call: TRBV6-5
j_call: TRBJ1-1
d_call: TRBD1
cdr3_nt: TGTGCCAGCAGTCGGGACAGGGAGAAGCCTGAAGCTTTCTTT
cdr3_aa: CASSRDREKPEAFF

clone_size: .
v_call: TRBV9
j_call: TRBJ2-1
d_call: TRBD1
cdr3_nt: TGTGCCAGCAGCTCCCCCAGGGGGAGCTCCTACAATGAGCAGTTCTTC
cdr3_aa: CASSSPRGSSYNEQFF

clone_size: .
v_call: TRBV27
j_call: TRBJ2-7
d_call: .
cdr3_nt: TGTGCCAGCAGTTTCCGGGGGGCGATGGGGTCCTACGAGCAGTACTTC
cdr3_aa: CASSFRGAMGSYEQYF

clone_size: .
v_call: TRBV7-3
j_call: TRBJ2-3
d_call: TRBD2
cdr3_nt: TGTGCCAGCAGCCTTAGCGGGAGAACAGATACGCAGTATTTT
cdr3_aa: CASSLSGRTDTQYF

clone_size: .
v_call: TRBV7-2
j_call: TRBJ1-1
d_call: TRBD1
cdr3_nt: TGTGCCAGCAGTTCACAGGGGGGACAGGGGGTGGCTTTCTTT
cdr3_aa: CASSSQGGQGVAFF

clone_size: .
v_call: TRBV27
j_call: TRBJ2-5
d_call: TRBD1
cdr3_nt: TGTGCCAGCAGGGCCACAGGGGGCGTAGAGACCCAGTACTTC
cdr3_aa: CASRATGGVETQYF

clone_size: .
v_call: TRBV6-5
j_call: TRBJ2-7
d_call: TRBD1
cdr3_nt: TGTGCCAGCAGTTACTCGGCGACAGGGGCCATCCGGCGGTACTTC
cdr3_aa: CASSYSATGAIRRYF

clone_size: .
v_call: TRBV5-1
j_call: TRBJ1-4
d_call: .
cdr3_nt: TGCGCCAGCAAACAAGGCGCAGGCGTGGGAGGTTTTTCCGAAAAACTGTTTTTT
cdr3_aa: CASKQGAGVGGFSEKLFF

clone_size: .
v_call: TRBV5-1
j_call: TRBJ2-2
d_call: TRBD2
cdr3_nt: TGCGCCAGCAGCTCCGCCGGGACTAGCGGGAGGCCGGTTGAGAACGGGGAGCTGTTTTTT
cdr3_aa: CASSSAGTSGRPVENGELFF

clone_size: .
v_call: TRBV9
j_call: TRBJ2-2
d_call: .
cdr3_nt: TGTGCCAGCAGCGTAGAAGGGAGGACCGCCGCCGGGGAGCTGTTTTTT
cdr3_aa: CASSVEGRTAAGELFF

clone_size: .
v_call: TRBV5-1
j_call: TRBJ1-5
d_call: .
cdr3_nt: TGCGCCAGCAGCTTGGGGGACATCAATCAGCCCCAGCATTTT
cdr3_aa: CASSLGDINQPQHF

clone_size: .
v_call: TRBV6-8
j_call: TRBJ2-5
d_call: .
cdr3_nt: TGTGCCAGCAGTTACTCCGCAAGGGGACTCCTCATAGAGACCCAGTACTTC
cdr3_aa: CASSYSARGLLIETQYF

clone_size: .
v_call: TRBV30
j_call: TRBJ2-5
d_call: .
cdr3_nt: TGTGCCTGGAGTGGGGGAGTCCAAGAGACCCAGTACTTC
cdr3_aa: CAWSGGVQETQYF

clone_size: .
v_call: TRBV5-1
j_call: TRBJ2-5
d_call: TRBD2
cdr3_nt: TGCGCCAGCAGCTCCGGGACTAGCGGGAGGGCCGGTGAGACCCAGTACTTC
cdr3_aa: CASSSGTSGRAGETQYF

clone_size: .
v_call: TRBV5-6
j_call: TRBJ2-5
d_call: TRBD1
cdr3_nt: TGTGCCAGCAGACCCGCAGGGGGCGCTTCGGGTTGGGAGACCCAGTACTTC
cdr3_aa: CASRPAGGASGWETQYF

clone_size: .
v_call: TRBV5-1
j_call: TRBJ2-5
d_call: .
cdr3_nt: TGCGCCAGCAGCATAGGACTTGATCTAGAGACCCAGTACTTC
cdr3_aa: CASSIGLDLETQYF

clone_size: .
v_call: TRBV2
j_call: TRBJ2-7
d_call: .
cdr3_nt: TGTGCCAGCGCGGACCGGCGGGGTGAGCAGTACTTC
cdr3_aa: CASADRRGEQYF

clone_size: .
v_call: TRBV19
j_call: TRBJ2-7
d_call: TRBD2
cdr3_nt: TGTGCCAGTAGTATAGAAGTAGCGGGGGCCTACGAGCAGTACTTC
cdr3_aa: CASSIEVAGAYEQYF

clone_size: .
v_call: TRBV29-1
j_call: TRBJ1-1
d_call: TRBD1
cdr3_nt: TGCAGCGTTGAGCGACAGGGTGAAGCTTTCTTT
cdr3_aa: CSVERQGEAFF

clone_size: few
v_call: TRBV10-2
j_call: TRBJ2-7
d_call: .
cdr3_nt: TGCGCCAGCAGTGAGACTCCTAGGTACGAGCAGTACTTC
cdr3_aa: CASSETPRYEQYF

clone_size: .
v_call: TRBV12-2
j_call: TRBJ1-5
d_call: .
cdr3_nt: TGTGCAAGTCGCTTAGGGTACTCCGGGGACAGGGGGCTGGCCCGTTATAGCAATCAGCCCCAGCATTTT
cdr3_aa: CASRLGYSGDRGLARYSNQPQHF

clone_size: .
v_call: TRBV6-1
j_call: TRBJ2-3
d_call: TRBD1
cdr3_nt: TGTGCCACTAAGACAGGGGCGTCGAGCGATACGCAGTATTTT
cdr3_aa: CATKTGASSDTQYF

clone_size: .
v_call: TRBV7-8
j_call: TRBJ2-7
d_call: TRBD2
cdr3_nt: TGTGCCAGCAGCAAGGGACTAGCGGGAGAAATGAGCGAGCAGTACTTC
cdr3_aa: CASSKGLAGEMSEQYF

clone_size: .
v_call: TRBV10-1
j_call: TRBJ2-7
d_call: .
cdr3_nt: TGCGCCAGCAGTGAAAGGCCACTAAAACAGGGTGGGCCCTACGAGCAGTACTTC
cdr3_aa: CASSERPLKQGGPYEQYF

clone_size: .
v_call: TRBV10-1
j_call: TRBJ2-3
d_call: .
cdr3_nt: TGCGCCAGCAGTGAAGGTCCGGAGACGCAGTATTTT
cdr3_aa: CASSEGPETQYF

clone_size: .
v_call: TRBV5-4
j_call: TRBJ2-7
d_call: TRBD1
cdr3_nt: TGTGCCAGCAGCTTGGTGGGAGACAGGGAGCAGCAGTACTTC
cdr3_aa: CASSLVGDREQQYF

clone_size: .
v_call: TRBV21-1
j_call: TRBJ2-2
d_call: .
cdr3_nt: TGTGCCAGCAGCAAAGTGGGGACTAGCGGGAAATTGAGTCGGGTGCTGTTTTTT
cdr3_aa: CASSKVGTSGKLSRVLFF

clone_size: .
v_call: TRBV5-6
j_call: TRBJ1-2
d_call: TRBD1
cdr3_nt: TGTGCCAGCAGCTTGGAACAGGGGGCAGGATATGGCTACACCTTC
cdr3_aa: CASSLEQGAGYGYTF

clone_size: .
v_call: TRBV7-8
j_call: TRBJ1-3
d_call: TRBD1
cdr3_nt: TGTGCCAGCAGGCGTCAGTTGGGACAGGGAGGGTTGGCTGGAAACACCATATATTTT
cdr3_aa: CASRRQLGQGGLAGNTIYF

clone_size: .
v_call: TRBV18
j_call: TRBJ2-4
d_call: .
cdr3_nt: TGTGCCAGCTGCAAGACAGAAGCCAAAAACATTCAGTACTTC
cdr3_aa: CASCKTEAKNIQYF

clone_size: .
v_call: TRBV5-1
j_call: TRBJ2-7
d_call: TRBD2
cdr3_nt: TGCGCCAGCAGCTTAGCGGGAGGATGGACCTACGAGCAGTACTTC
cdr3_aa: CASSLAGGWTYEQYF

clone_size: few
v_call: TRBV4-2
j_call: TRBJ2-2
d_call: TRBD1
cdr3_nt: TGTGCCAGCAGCCAAGCTCCCCGGACAGGGATTAACACCGGGGAGCTGTTTTTT
cdr3_aa: CASSQAPRTGINTGELFF

clone_size: .
v_call: TRBV7-6
j_call: TRBJ2-1
d_call: TRBD2
cdr3_nt: TGTGCCAGCAGCTTAGGCGGGGGGCCCCTCAATGAGCAGTTCTTC
cdr3_aa: CASSLGGGPLNEQFF

clone_size: .
v_call: TRBV6-1
j_call: TRBJ1-2
d_call: TRBD1
cdr3_nt: TGTGCCAGCACTACGGGGGACAGCCCTTCCAATGGCTACACCTTC
cdr3_aa: CASTTGDSPSNGYTF

clone_size: .
v_call: TRBV29-1
j_call: TRBJ2-5
d_call: .
cdr3_nt: TGCAGCGTTGAAGAACAGGTTGGCCAGTACTTC
cdr3_aa: CSVEEQVGQYF

clone_size: .
v_call: TRBV30
j_call: TRBJ1-4
d_call: .
cdr3_nt: TGTGCCTGGAGTGTACCAGGCCCGGAGGGAAAACTGTTTTTT
cdr3_aa: CAWSVPGPEGKLFF

clone_size: .
v_call: TRBV2
j_call: TRBJ2-6
d_call: TRBD1
cdr3_nt: TGTGCCAGCGGCTCCGGGACAGGGTCCTCTGGGGCCAACGTCCTGACTTTC
cdr3_aa: CASGSGTGSSGANVLTF

clone_size: .
v_call: TRBV11-3
j_call: TRBJ2-1
d_call: .
cdr3_nt: TGTGCCAGCAGCTTAGGGGGGACACCAGGGAATGAGCAGTTCTTC
cdr3_aa: CASSLGGTPGNEQFF

clone_size: .
v_call: TRBV27
j_call: TRBJ2-7
d_call: TRBD1
cdr3_nt: TGTGCCAGCAGGTTTAGGGGGCGAAGCGAGCAGTACTTC
cdr3_aa: CASRFRGRSEQYF

clone_size: .
v_call: TRBV27
j_call: TRBJ2-3
d_call: .
cdr3_nt: TGTGCCATCCGCAGGGCAGGCTCGCAGTATTTT
cdr3_aa: CAIRRAGSQYF

clone_size: once
v_call: TRBV18
j_call: TRBJ2-7
d_call: .
cdr3_nt: TGTGCCAGCTCATATTACCGGGACTCCAGTACCTACGAGCAGTACTTC
cdr3_aa: CASSYYRDSSTYEQYF

clone_size: .
v_call: TRBV30
j_call: TRBJ2-3
d_call: TRBD1
cdr3_nt: TGTGCCTGGAGTTCGGGACAGGGAGGTGCAGATACGCAGTATTTT
cdr3_aa: CAWSSGQGGADTQYF

clone_size: .
v_call: TRBV11-3
j_call: TRBJ2-5
d_call: TRBD2
cdr3_nt: TGTGCCAGCAGCACCGGGACTAGCGTCCAAGAGACCCAGTACTTC
cdr3_aa: CASSTGTSVQETQYF

clone_size: .
v_call: TRBV5-1
j_call: TRBJ2-3
d_call: TRBD1
cdr3_nt: TGCGCCAGCAGCCCCGACAGGGGGCACGATACGCAGTATTTT
cdr3_aa: CASSPDRGHDTQYF

clone_size: .
v_call: TRBV19
j_call: TRBJ1-1
d_call: .
cdr3_nt: TGTGCCAGTAGTATCCGGGGGGTAGAAGCTGGCACTGAAGCTTTCTTT
cdr3_aa: CASSIRGVEAGTEAFF